This passage covers 8 T cell receptor beta chains from one sample sequenced in a study of T cells in Graves' hyperthyroidism and ophthalmopathy. RNA transcripts served as the template for amplifying TCR beta CDR3 regions. Using the HTBI primer set, a first-round RT-PCR was run on the TCR CDR3. TCRdb reprocessed the multiplex PCR reads with MiXCR, giving one entry per CDR3 protein. Here the sample spans about 400,000 distinct CDR3 sequences, about 15% being singletons. Sequenced input: blood. The source is a woman in her thirties with Graves' ophthalmopathy.

This clonotype came up many times. The genes are TRBV2 and TRBJ2-5; perhaps TRBD1 as D (6 bases). CDR1 SNHLY and CDR2 FYNNEI come from the germline V gene. This CDR3 contains 16 residues. The V end was cut by 6 bases, the J end by 1 base, with 18 bases between. The CDR3 DNA is TGTGCCAGCAGCAGGACAGTCGGTAGCCTCCAAGAGACCCAGTACTTC. Protein sequence: CASSRTVGSLQETQYF.

This clonotype appeared many times. The rearrangement uses TRBV9 and TRBJ2-7; 13 bases line up with TRBD2. V trimming: 3 bases; J trimming: 6 bases; junction bases outside the gene matches: 6. The CDR3 loop spans 15 amino acids. Germline values: CDR1 SGDLS, CDR2 YYNGEE. CDR3 sequence reads: CASSEGLAGFVEQYF. In nucleotides, the CDR3 is TGTGCCAGCAGCGAGGGACTAGCGGGGTTTGTCGAGCAGTACTTC.

This clonotype was observed many times. CDR3 DNA sequence: TGTGCCAGCAGCTTGTCGGCAGGGGTGATGGGTCAGCCCCAGCATTTT. Protein sequence: CASSLSAGVMGQPQHF. This chain links TRBV5-6 with TRBJ1-5; perhaps TRBD1 as D (6 bases). Germline loops: CDR1 SGHDT, CDR2 YYEEEE. Between the trimmed V and J ends, which lost 1 base and 6 bases, there was a span of 17 bases. The length of the CDR3 is 16 residues.

This clonotype showed up many times. This chain connects TRBV6-1 to TRBJ2-2; D is possibly TRBD2 (7 bases). The V end was cut by 5 bases, the J end by 6 bases, with 13 bases between. The CDR3 spans 14 residues. From germline, CDR1 is MNHNS and CDR2 SASEGT. CDR3 loop: CASSYRGGSGELFF. In DNA form, the CDR3 reads TGTGCCAGCAGTTATAGGGGGGGGTCCGGGGAGCTGTTTTTT.

This clonotype was seen many times. The rearrangement joins TRBV5-5 to TRBJ1-1; D remains unclear. This CDR3 spans 13 amino acids. Trimming removed 0 bases at V and 2 bases at J, with 5 bases between. Germline V gene lookup returns CDR1 SGHKS and CDR2 YYEKEE (reference sequence). The CDR3 DNA reads as TGTGCCAGCAGCTTGGGGTACAACACTGAAGCTTTCTTT. Encoded protein: CASSLGYNTEAFF.

About this clonotype itself: A read error may be the cause here, since a much bigger clone is one base away. The chain is built from TRBV20-1 and TRBJ2-7; D remains ambiguous. Germline V gene lookup returns CDR1 DFQATT and CDR2 SNEGSKA (reference sequence). There are 14 residues in the CDR3. The DNA of the CDR3 is TGCGGTGCTGCGTCGATATTTATTAACTACGAGCAGTACTTC. This translates into CGAASIFINYEQYF.

The chain is built from TRBV20-1 and TRBJ2-5; no clear D. The CDR3 extends over 15 amino acids. Trimming removed 1 base from V and 0 bases from J, with 12 bases in between. Germline CDR1 DFQATT, CDR2 SNEGSKA (reference sequence). The DNA for the CDR3 is TGCAGTGCTAGAGCAAAGGAACACCACCAAGAGACCCAGTACTTC. As protein: CSARAKEHHQETQYF.

The J gene is TRBJ1-6, the V gene TRBV19; D is unresolved. Deletions cut 5 bases from V and 9 bases from J, with 11 bases between. The germline CDR1 and CDR2 sequences are LNHDA and SQIVND (reference sequence). This CDR3 comprises 13 residues. The CDR3 DNA is TGTGCCAGTAGTGGGAGTTGGGCTTCACCCCTCCACTTT. This sequence encodes CASSGSWASPLHF.